The 30 T cell receptor beta chains below all came from one sample that was sequenced in a study of CD8 T cells in ankylosing spondylitis (dated by TCRdb to about 2017). Results the study describes overall, beyond this receptor: Blood from ankylosing spondylitis patients appeared to be characterized by a TCR beta motif made up of several highly homologous amino acid variants.

The receptor library was made with 5' RACE. Sequencing relied on an Illumina HiSeq 2500. The raw public reads went through TCRdb reprocessing: fastp at Q25, MiXCR clone calling, in-frame beta chains kept. Each entry is one CDR3 protein sequence, shown with its most common DNA and genes. The sample table records about 750,000 distinct CDR3 sequences; roughly 20% of these occur just once. About 20% of the sample is in the top ten clones. Their recognized antigens are unknown. Sequencing used blood, either unsorted or a sorted T cell fraction (not recorded which). The receptors originated from a male donor with ankylosing spondylitis.

This clonotype was counted between two and nine times. V and J are TRBV20-1 and TRBJ2-3; D unclear. V was shortened by 0 bases and J by 1 base, with 11 bases between the two germline ends. Germline values: CDR1 DFQATT, CDR2 SNEGSKA (reference sequence). The CDR3 contains 15 residues. DNA for the CDR3: TGCAGTGCTAGAGAGGCTAGAGATCGCACAGATACGCAGTATTTT. As protein: CSAREARDRTDTQYF.

The genes are TRBV18 and TRBJ2-5; 8 bases agree with TRBD1. In germline, CDR1 is KGHSH, CDR2 LQKENI. Losses at the gene ends were 4 bases for V and 2 bases for J; bases not matched to a gene: 9. The CDR3 sequence is 16 residues long. The CDR3 bases are TGTGCCAGCTCACTGGACAGGGCGGGACGACAAGAGACCCAGTACTTC. Translating it yields CASSLDRAGRQETQYF. The full variable domain, completed using reference TRBV18 and TRBJ2-5, is NAGVMQNPRHLVRRRGQEARLRCSPMKGHSHVYWYRQLPEEGLKFMVYLQKENIIDESGMPKERFSAEFPKEGPSILRIQQVVRGDSAAYFCASSLDRAGRQETQYFGPGTRLLVL.

The genes are TRBV7-2 and TRBJ2-1, with TRBD2 identical over 8 bases. V shed 0 bases, J shed 8 bases, and the junction held 6 bases outside the gene matches. The length of the CDR3 is 15 residues. CDR1 and CDR2 (germline): SGHTA, FQGNSA. CDR3 sequence reads: CASSLASGVMYEQFF. In DNA, the CDR3 is TGTGCCAGCAGCTTAGCTAGCGGGGTTATGTATGAGCAGTTCTTC.

At least ten counts were recorded for this clonotype. This chain uses TRBV20-1 with TRBJ2-4; a possible D gene is TRBD1 (6 bases). V shed 3 bases and J shed 0 bases, with 12 bases lying between them. The CDR3 consists of 15 residues. Germline values: CDR1 DFQATT, CDR2 SNEGSKA (reference sequence). The CDR3 loop reads CSASSWDIAKNIQYF. Here the CDR3 DNA reads TGCAGTGCTAGTAGCTGGGACATAGCCAAAAACATTCAGTACTTC.

This clonotype was observed a handful of times. The chain recombines TRBV6-4 with TRBJ2-3; possible D gene TRBD1, 5 bases. The germline CDR1 and CDR2 sequences are MRHNA and SNTAGT. This CDR3 is 13 amino acids long. Trimming took off 3 bases at V and 6 bases at J, with 10 bases between the two ends. CDR3 region: CASSEQESDTQYF. The CDR3 DNA is TGTGCCAGCAGTGAACAGGAGAGCGATACGCAGTATTTT.

This clonotype was seen ten or more times. This sequence joins TRBV20-1 and TRBJ1-1; D call uncertain. The V gene lost 0 bases and the J gene lost 3 bases, with 8 bases spanning the gap. Germline values: CDR1 DFQATT, CDR2 SNEGSKA (reference sequence). The CDR3 runs to 13 residues. CDR3 residues: CSAREGDYTEAFF. CDR3 in DNA: TGCAGTGCTAGAGAGGGCGACTACACTGAAGCTTTCTTT.

This clonotype appeared many times. The chain joins TRBV29-1 to TRBJ2-5; D may be TRBD2 (6 bases). The germline V and J ends were trimmed by 6 bases and 5 bases, with 16 bases remaining between them. The germline V gene encodes CDR1 SQVTM and CDR2 ANQGSEA. The CDR3 sequence is 13 residues long. DNA for the CDR3: TGCAGCGTCGCCGGGACTGCATGGGAGACCCAGTACTTC. It codes for CSVAGTAWETQYF.

This clonotype was counted a few times. The chain is built from TRBV7-2 and TRBJ1-1, with D possibly matching TRBD1 (6 bases). Germline loops: CDR1 SGHTA, CDR2 FQGNSA. This CDR3 is 15 amino acids long. Trimming stripped 1 base from V and 5 bases from J, with 14 bases between. CDR3 DNA: TGTGCCAGCAGCTTAGGGAGCCAGGGGCGGACTGAAGCTTTCTTT. Translating gives CASSLGSQGRTEAFF. Filled out from reference TRBV7-2 and TRBJ1-1, the complete variable domain reads GAGVSQSPSNKVTEKGKDVELRCDPISGHTALYWYRQSLGQGLEFLIYFQGNSAPDKSGLPSDRFSAERTGGSVSTLTIQRTQQEDSAVYLCASSLGSQGRTEAFFGQGTRLTVV.

This clonotype was seen only a few times. V is TRBV5-6 and J is TRBJ1-3, with D hard to call. Between the trimmed V and J ends, which lost 4 bases and 0 bases, there was a span of 8 bases. The CDR3 extends over 14 amino acids. Germline V lookup: CDR1 SGHDT, CDR2 YYEEEE. The CDR3 is CASSPNYSGNTIYF. CDR3 in DNA: TGTGCCAGCAGCCCAAACTACTCTGGAAACACCATATATTTT.

This clonotype was counted between two and nine times. The chain has TRBV7-9 and TRBJ2-5; D unclear. The CDR3 runs 15 residues. CDR1 SEHNR and CDR2 FQNEAQ come from the germline V gene (reference sequence). V dropped 1 base and J dropped 4 bases, with 13 bases sitting between them. Written as DNA, the CDR3 is TGTGCCAGCAGCTTAGGGCAATCCGAGGTAGAGACCCAGTACTTC. It specifies CASSLGQSEVETQYF.

In this sample, this clonotype turned up a few times. The V call is TRBV12-3 or TRBV12-4, the J call TRBJ2-1; 13 bases fit TRBD2. CDR3 size: 16 residues. Trimming cost V 4 bases and J 9 bases; bases outside gene matches: 9. The DNA for the CDR3 is TGTGCCAGCAGTTCCAGCATACTAGCGGGAGGGTCTGAGCAGTTCTTC. Translation gives CASSSSILAGGSEQFF.

V is TRBV13 and J is TRBJ2-7; no definite D call. The CDR3 contains 13 residues. Germline-derived CDR1 and CDR2 are PRHDT and FYEKMQ (reference sequence). The V and J ends lost 0 bases and 6 bases respectively, with 9 bases between them. CDR3 region: CASSLGLGSEQYF. The CDR3 bases are TGTGCCAGCAGCTTAGGCCTCGGTTCCGAGCAGTACTTC.

This clonotype came up a few times. J is TRBJ2-4 and V is TRBV28, with 7 bases that match TRBD2. The V gene end was trimmed by 2 bases and the J gene end by 0 bases; junction bases not matched to a gene: 7. The length of the CDR3 is 17 residues. Germline assignment: CDR1 MDHEN and CDR2 SYDVKM. The CDR3 reads CASSLGREFRAKNIQYF. In DNA, the CDR3 is TGTGCCAGCAGTTTAGGGCGGGAGTTTCGAGCCAAAAACATTCAGTACTTC.

The chain has TRBV20-1 and TRBJ1-4; 7 bases map to TRBD1. The CDR3 spans 17 residues. Germline V gives CDR1 DFQATT, CDR2 SNEGSKA (reference sequence). Germline trimming cut 0 bases from V and 6 bases from J; bases unmatched to any gene: 13. The CDR3, as DNA: TGCAGTGCTAGAGATCCAGGGAGGGGGCGTCAGGATGAAAAACTGTTTTTT. It yields the protein CSARDPGRGRQDEKLFF.

Only a few counts were recorded for this clonotype. This sequence joins TRBV4-3 and TRBJ2-1; TRBD2 aligns across 7 bases. V shed 0 bases, J shed 3 bases, and the junction held 5 bases outside the gene matches. The CDR3 is 16 residues long. The V gene's germline CDR1 is LGHNA and CDR2 YSLEER. The CDR3 nucleotides read TGCGCCAGCAGCCAAGATTGGTCTAGCGGCTACAATGAGCAGTTCTTC. The encoded protein is CASSQDWSSGYNEQFF.

This clonotype was picked up a small number of times. The chain couples TRBV6-1 to TRBJ1-6; perhaps TRBD1 as D (6 bases). This CDR3 region has 14 residues. Trimming left V 7 bases short and J 8 bases short, with 15 bases between. In germline, CDR1 is MNHNS, CDR2 SASEGT. DNA of the CDR3: TGTGCCAGCACCCCGGGGGGGCAGCATTCACCCCTCCACTTT. This codes for CASTPGGQHSPLHF.

The rearrangement joins TRBV6-5 to TRBJ1-6, with D possibly TRBD1 on 6 matching bases. The ends were cut back, 3 bases at V and 10 bases at J, with 16 bases in the middle. Germline V gene sequence: CDR1 MNHEY, CDR2 SVGAGI. The CDR3 is made up of 15 amino acids. CDR3 loop: CASSYQETGGSPLHF. In nucleotides, the CDR3 is TGTGCCAGCAGTTATCAGGAGACAGGAGGCTCACCCCTCCACTTT.

CDR3 amino acids: CASRGGQGETQYF. The DNA of the CDR3 is TGTGCCAGCAGAGGTGGGCAAGGGGAGACCCAGTACTTC. This chain links TRBV28 with TRBJ2-5, with unresolved D. CDR3 length: 13 residues. Germline V CDR1 and CDR2: MDHEN, SYDVKM. V lost 6 bases to trimming and J lost 5 bases, with 13 bases between them.

About this clonotype itself: Compared with germline, one end of the junction differs, possibly owing to a read error. J is TRBJ1-1 and V is TRBV27, with D perhaps TRBD1 (5 bases). Germline V gene sequence: CDR1 MNHEY, CDR2 SMNVEV (reference sequence). This CDR3 spans 13 amino acids. CDR3 DNA sequence: TGTGCCAGCAGTCCTCCGGGACGGATGAAGCTGGGGTTT. Encoded protein: CASSPPGRMKLGF.

The chain has TRBV4-3 and TRBJ2-1; a possible D gene is TRBD1 (8 bases). The CDR3 is 18 amino acids. The V gene lost 0 bases and the J gene lost 3 bases, with 18 bases spanning the gap. Germline V lookup: CDR1 LGHNA, CDR2 YSLEER. The CDR3 nucleotides are TGCGCCAGCAGCCAAGATAGGGAGCGGGACAGGTTCTACAATGAGCAGTTCTTC. It encodes CASSQDRERDRFYNEQFF.

The rearrangement joins TRBV7-9 to TRBJ1-1; no clear D. Germline values: CDR1 SEHNR, CDR2 FQNEAQ (reference sequence). Trimming took off 5 bases at V and 1 base at J, with 17 bases between the two ends. The CDR3 is 16 residues long. The CDR3 loop is CASSKGARTANTEAFF. The CDR3 nucleotides are TGTGCCAGCAGCAAAGGTGCCAGGACGGCGAACACTGAAGCTTTCTTT.

V and J are TRBV12-3 or TRBV12-4 and TRBJ1-5, with D perhaps TRBD1 (6 bases). The CDR3 runs to 12 residues. V was trimmed by 3 bases and J by 10 bases, leaving 10 bases between them. The CDR3 here is CASSFEGGPQHF. The DNA for the CDR3 is TGTGCCAGCAGTTTTGAGGGGGGACCCCAGCATTTT.

The chain joins TRBV19 to TRBJ1-1; no definite D call. Trimming shortened V by 3 bases and J by 1 base, and 6 bases separated the two germline ends. The CDR3 sequence is 13 residues long. Per germline, CDR1 LNHDA and CDR2 SQIVND (reference sequence). The CDR3 DNA reads as TGTGCCAGTAGTATCTCCAGGAACACTGAAGCTTTCTTT. Its translation: CASSISRNTEAFF.

The J gene is TRBJ2-3, the V gene TRBV5-1, with 9 positions matching TRBD2. Germline lookup yields CDR1 SGHRS and CDR2 YFSETQ. The CDR3 sequence is 16 residues long. J lost 0 bases, V lost 4 bases, and 6 bases had no gene match. DNA of the CDR3: TGCGCCAGCAGCGCCAGCGGGGGGTATAGCACAGATACGCAGTATTTT. It codes for CASSASGGYSTDTQYF.

V gene TRBV7-9 combines with J gene TRBJ1-6, with no clear D. The CDR3 runs to 15 residues. The V end was cut by 5 bases, the J end by 3 bases, with 11 bases between. Germline V CDR1 and CDR2: SEHNR, FQNEAQ (reference sequence). Here the CDR3 reads CASSPEGLYNSPLHF. Written as DNA, the CDR3 is TGTGCCAGCAGCCCCGAGGGCCTCTATAATTCACCCCTCCACTTT.

In its sample, this clonotype was seen a few times. The chain joins TRBV7-3 to TRBJ1-6; the D is unclear. Germline assignment: CDR1 SGHTA and CDR2 FQGTGA. Trimming stripped 2 bases from V and 0 bases from J, with 11 bases between. The CDR3 consists of 17 residues. The CDR3 coding sequence is TGTGCCAGCAGCTTAGGTCCGGAAAGCTCCTATAATTCACCCCTCCACTTT. It codes for CASSLGPESSYNSPLHF.

The chain is built from TRBV27 and TRBJ1-2, with D hard to call. Germline lookup yields CDR1 MNHEY and CDR2 SMNVEV (reference sequence). Trimming took 6 bases from V and 5 from J, leaving 13 bases between them. The CDR3 consists of 13 residues. The CDR3 reads CASRTSLGYGYTF. The CDR3 DNA reads as TGTGCCAGCAGGACATCTCTGGGATATGGCTACACCTTC.

This chain links TRBV6-5 with TRBJ2-2; D may be TRBD1 or TRBD2 (5 bases each). Germline V gene data show CDR1 as MNHEY and CDR2 as SVGAGI. V was shortened by 4 bases and J by 5 bases, with 17 bases between the two germline ends. CDR3 length: 16 residues. In DNA, the CDR3 is TGTGCCAGCAGTTCGGGACCGAGGAGATATACCGGGGAGCTGTTTTTT. It codes for CASSSGPRRYTGELFF.

The V and J genes are TRBV20-1 and TRBJ2-7; unclear D gene. The germline CDR1 and CDR2 sequences are DFQATT and SNEGSKA (reference sequence). Trimming removed 3 bases from V and 2 bases from J, with 14 bases in between. The CDR3 runs to 14 residues. This CDR3 reads CSARSLSGTYEQYF. The CDR3 DNA follows: TGCAGTGCTAGGTCACTCTCTGGGACCTACGAGCAGTACTTC.

The chain is built from TRBV11-2 and TRBJ1-1; D is unclear. The germline V and J ends were trimmed by 5 bases and 1 base, with 14 bases remaining between them. This CDR3 is built from 15 residues. CDR1 SGHAT and CDR2 FQNNGV come from the germline V gene. The CDR3 sequence is CASSNRAGSNTEAFF. The CDR3 DNA reads as TGTGCCAGCAGCAATCGGGCAGGATCGAACACTGAAGCTTTCTTT.